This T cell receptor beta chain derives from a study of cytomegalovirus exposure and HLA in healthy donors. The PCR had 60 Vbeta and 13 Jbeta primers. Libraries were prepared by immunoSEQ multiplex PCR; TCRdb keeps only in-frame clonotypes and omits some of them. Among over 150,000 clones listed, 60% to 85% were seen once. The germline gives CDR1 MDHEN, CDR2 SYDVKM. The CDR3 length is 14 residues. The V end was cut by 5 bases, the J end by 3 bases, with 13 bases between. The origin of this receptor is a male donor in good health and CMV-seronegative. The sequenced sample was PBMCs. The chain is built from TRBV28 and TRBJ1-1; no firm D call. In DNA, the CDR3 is TGTGCCAGCAGTCCGATACCAACGGACACTGAAGCTTTCTTT. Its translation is CASSPIPTDTEAFF.